A selection of T cell receptor beta chains follows, all from one sample in a study of human T cells and chemical hapten exposure. TCRdb reprocessed the RACE reads via MiXCR and lists one record per CDR3 protein. The sample lists approximately 100,000 distinct CDR3 sequences; roughly 11% were seen once. The specimen was whole blood, collected in connection with sensitization to the hapten diphenylcyclopropenone (DPC). The receptors here all came from a woman in her thirties or forties with alopecia areata. Some clones in this sample may be carry-over from other donors' samples. CDR3s leave out the opening cysteine and the closing phenylalanine or tryptophan. Where a row states a size, it is once, few, many or the class of an expanded clone; other rows omit it.

CDR3 protein: ATQRGNNQPQH
V gene: TRBV24-1
J gene: TRBJ1-5
clone size: .

CDR3 protein: ASRGSGLHTGELF
V gene: TRBV6-1
J gene: TRBJ2-2
clone size: many

CDR3 protein: SALHTDTQY
V gene: TRBV20-1
J gene: TRBJ2-3
clone size: many

CDR3 protein: ASSLDLGTGMDTQY
V gene: TRBV11-2
J gene: TRBJ2-3
clone size: many

CDR3 protein: ASSRGGQFEAF
V gene: TRBV3-1
J gene: TRBJ1-1
clone size: .

CDR3 protein: ASNTGHLTDTGELF
V gene: TRBV11-3
J gene: TRBJ2-2
clone size: .

CDR3 protein: AISDGLGTDTQY
V gene: TRBV10-3
J gene: TRBJ2-3
clone size: many

CDR3 protein: ASTEGYEQY
V gene: TRBV10-2
J gene: TRBJ2-7
clone size: few

CDR3 protein: ASIRAGGPTGEQF
V gene: TRBV3-1
J gene: TRBJ2-1
clone size: many

CDR3 protein: ASSPQWGGRDGYT
V gene: TRBV12-3/TRBV12-4
J gene: TRBJ1-2
clone size: .

CDR3 protein: AWSVSVDEKLF
V gene: TRBV30
J gene: TRBJ1-4
clone size: many

CDR3 protein: ASSVYGVGNTGELF
V gene: TRBV19
J gene: TRBJ2-2
clone size: many

CDR3 protein: ASISQGTPSVYT
V gene: TRBV7-9
J gene: TRBJ1-2
clone size: .

CDR3 protein: ASSQDLRGGADTQY
V gene: TRBV4-1
J gene: TRBJ2-3
clone size: many

CDR3 protein: ASSQDREVDGYT
V gene: TRBV4-3
J gene: TRBJ1-2
clone size: .

CDR3 protein: ASSQISPSYEQY
V gene: TRBV12-3/TRBV12-4
J gene: TRBJ2-7
clone size: few

CDR3 protein: ASSQDSGGALEPYNEQF
V gene: TRBV3-2
J gene: TRBJ2-1
clone size: many

CDR3 protein: SVEDWGYYGYT
V gene: TRBV29-1
J gene: TRBJ1-2
clone size: .

CDR3 protein: ASSLDSSSYKQY
V gene: TRBV5-1
J gene: TRBJ2-7
clone size: .

CDR3 protein: ASSVEIDNEQF
V gene: TRBV9
J gene: TRBJ2-1
clone size: .

CDR3 protein: ASSYYGTDQETQY
V gene: TRBV6-5
J gene: TRBJ2-5
clone size: many

CDR3 protein: SVEEIGGAF
V gene: TRBV29-1
J gene: TRBJ1-1
clone size: .

CDR3 protein: ASSELGYAGGYT
V gene: TRBV25-1
J gene: TRBJ1-2
clone size: many

CDR3 protein: ASSAGGGAIYEQY
V gene: TRBV9
J gene: TRBJ2-7
clone size: many

CDR3 protein: ASSSGGSNYSPLH
V gene: TRBV6-6
J gene: TRBJ1-6
clone size: many

CDR3 protein: ASSSHGDPRYGYEQF
V gene: TRBV6-2/TRBV6-3
J gene: TRBJ2-1
clone size: .

CDR3 protein: ASSGRQGDGYT
V gene: TRBV25-1
J gene: TRBJ1-2
clone size: many

CDR3 protein: ASRNSYEQY
V gene: TRBV11-2
J gene: TRBJ2-7
clone size: many

CDR3 protein: ASSPPGLAGVGEQF
V gene: TRBV11-3
J gene: TRBJ2-1
clone size: .

CDR3 protein: ASSQGQAYEQY
V gene: TRBV4-3
J gene: TRBJ2-7
clone size: few

CDR3 protein: ASRQEATSTDTQY
V gene: TRBV7-9
J gene: TRBJ2-3
clone size: many

CDR3 protein: ASSNRMGPKSVWY
V gene: TRBV7-9
J gene: TRBJ2-7
clone size: many

CDR3 protein: ASAVRSTGHTSSYEQY
V gene: TRBV6-5
J gene: TRBJ2-7
clone size: many

CDR3 protein: SAFSPAYEQY
V gene: TRBV20-1
J gene: TRBJ2-7
clone size: few

CDR3 protein: ASSVVYGSYNEQF
V gene: TRBV9
J gene: TRBJ2-1
clone size: many

CDR3 protein: SGAYGTEAF
V gene: TRBV29-1
J gene: TRBJ1-1
clone size: few

CDR3 protein: SAPGLAGQETQY
V gene: TRBV20-1
J gene: TRBJ2-5
clone size: many

CDR3 protein: SAPSVGANYGYT
V gene: TRBV20-1
J gene: TRBJ1-2
clone size: few

CDR3 protein: ASRLPTGQNEQY
V gene: TRBV12-2
J gene: TRBJ2-7
clone size: .

CDR3 protein: SVRTAKGTQY
V gene: TRBV29-1
J gene: TRBJ2-5
clone size: few

CDR3 protein: ASSSSTSGGYNEQF
V gene: TRBV11-2
J gene: TRBJ2-1
clone size: few